The 22 T cell receptor beta chains reported below all come from one sample, sequenced in a study of graft-versus-host responses after intestinal transplantation. Sequenced by immunoSEQ multiplex PCR; TCRdb stores in-frame clones only, minus some. The sample carries about 11,000 clones, roughly a third recorded once. Sample: alloreactive CD4+ T cells from a mixed lymphocyte reaction culture, taken before transplantation. Subset indicated: CFSE-low proliferating T cells sorted from roughly six-day pre-transplant mixed lymphocyte reaction (GvH or HvG direction). These TCRs come from a human patient who was an organ donor for intestinal transplantation.

This clone has a handful of counts. V gene TRBV6-1 combines with J gene TRBJ1-2; 9 nucleotides line up with TRBD1. The V gene's germline CDR1 is MNHNS and CDR2 SASEGT. With V trimmed by 9 bases and J by 4 bases, 6 bases remained unmatched. The CDR3 has 13 amino acids. CDR3 DNA: TGTGCCAGTGAGGGACAGGGAGGCTATGGCTACACCTTC. Translating gives CASEGQGGYGYTF.

V is TRBV5-4 and J is TRBJ2-2; 10 positions agree with TRBD1. CDR3 length: 19 amino acids. The germline gives CDR1 SGHNT, CDR2 YYREEE (reference sequence). V was clipped by 5 bases and J by 2 bases; unmatched bases: 15. The CDR3 here is CASRSRGGQGPFNTGELFF. Written as DNA, the CDR3 is TGTGCCAGCAGGTCCCGGGGGGGACAGGGGCCATTTAACACCGGGGAGCTGTTTTTT.

This clone was seen a few times. V usage is TRBV6-6 and J usage is TRBJ1-2; the match to TRBD1 covers 7 bases. The CDR3 is 14 residues long. Trimming removed 8 bases from V and 5 bases from J; junction bases left unmatched: 11. Per the germline V gene, CDR1 is MNHNY and CDR2 is SVGAGI (reference sequence). CDR3 nucleotides: TGTGCCAGCCGTGACAGGGCAACACCTTATGGCTACACCTTC. Translation gives CASRDRATPYGYTF.

CDR3 DNA sequence: TGTGCCAGCAGCCCCCAGGCAGGGGGCCTGAACACTGAAGCTTTCTTT. Amino acids: CASSPQAGGLNTEAFF. This sequence joins TRBV7-9 and TRBJ1-1; 8 bases agree with TRBD1. The germline V gene encodes CDR1 SEHNR and CDR2 FQNEAQ (reference sequence). The junction had 8 bases not matched to a gene; V was cut back by 5 bases and J by 0 bases. The CDR3 totals 16 residues. The whole variable domain, filled in from reference TRBV7-9 and TRBJ1-1, reads DTGVSQNPRHKITKRGQNVTFRCDPISEHNRLYWYRQTLGQGPEFLTYFQNEAQLEKSRLLSDRFSAERPKGSFSTLEIQRTEQGDSAMYLCASSPQAGGLNTEAFFGQGTRLTVV.

This clone was counted between two and nine times. The CDR3 DNA follows: TGTGCCAGCACTCACAGGGGTCATCAGCCCCAGCATTTT. Translation gives CASTHRGHQPQHF. V gene TRBV2 combines with J gene TRBJ1-5, with TRBD1 matching 7 bases. CDR1 and CDR2 (germline): SNHLY, FYNNEI. The junction had 5 bases not matched to a gene; V was cut back by 7 bases and J by 5 bases. This CDR3 spans 13 amino acids.

Only one count was recorded for this clone. V gene TRBV19 combines with J gene TRBJ1-5; 8 nucleotides line up with TRBD1. The CDR3 covers 14 residues. Germline V lookup: CDR1 LNHDA, CDR2 SQIVND (reference sequence). V dropped 6 bases and J dropped 3; count of bases not matched to a gene: 4. The CDR3 here is CASRRDRNNQPQHF. CDR3 DNA sequence: TGTGCCAGTAGGAGGGACAGGAACAATCAGCCCCAGCATTTT.

This clone was seen a handful of times. The chain recombines TRBV11-2 with TRBJ2-3, with TRBD2 identical over 9 bases. Losses at the gene ends were 5 bases for V and 10 bases for J; bases not matched to a gene: 4. This CDR3 has 12 amino acids. CDR1 and CDR2 (germline): SGHAT, FQNNGV. This CDR3 is CASSPQRGAQYF. CDR3 sequence (DNA): TGTGCCAGCAGCCCCCAGCGGGGGGCGCAGTATTTT. Drawing the rest from reference TRBV11-2 and TRBJ2-3, the complete variable domain is EAGVAQSPRYKIIEKRQSVAFWCNPISGHATLYWYQQILGQGPKLLIQFQNNGVVDDSQLPKDRFSAERLKGVDSTLKIQPAKLEDSAVYLCASSPQRGAQYFGPGTRLTVL.

The chain uses TRBV5-3 and TRBJ2-1; 14 nucleotides match TRBD2. TRBV5-3 is an open reading frame, and its role is uncertain. V was pared by 4 bases and J by 2 bases, with 11 bases of the junction left unmatched. CDR3 length: 19 residues. The CDR3 reads CARSRTSGGPQVPYNEQFF. CDR3 nucleotide sequence: TGTGCCAGAAGCCGGACTAGCGGGGGGCCTCAGGTCCCCTACAATGAGCAGTTCTTC.

The V call is TRBV4-1, the J call TRBJ2-3; 12 bases are shared with TRBD1. With 0 bases clipped from V and 5 bases from J, the junction kept 6 bases outside the gene matches. The CDR3 is 17 residues long. The germline gives CDR1 MGHRA, CDR2 YSYEKL. The CDR3 bases are TGCGCCAGCAGCCAAGAGGGGGACAGGGGGCGAATAGATACGCAGTATTTT. This sequence encodes CASSQEGDRGRIDTQYF.

By sample fraction, this clone is medium-sized. The genes are TRBV18 and TRBJ2-7; weak D call: TRBD1 (6 bases). The CDR3 is made up of 14 amino acids. Trimming took off 5 bases at V and 3 bases at J, with 14 bases between the two ends. Germline V gives CDR1 KGHSH, CDR2 LQKENI. For the CDR3, the DNA is TGTGCCAGCTCATCGACCAGGGGCGGCTACGAGCAGTACTTC. This translates into CASSSTRGGYEQYF.

The V and J genes are TRBV7-9 and TRBJ1-2; D is ambiguous. The CDR3 runs 13 residues. V was clipped by 4 bases and J by 8 bases, with 14 bases between them. Germline CDR1 SEHNR, CDR2 FQNEAQ (reference sequence). The CDR3 sequence is CASSSRMAWGYTF. In DNA form, the CDR3 reads TGTGCCAGCAGCTCTCGCATGGCTTGGGGCTACACCTTC.

The gene calls are TRBV6-1 and TRBJ1-6; 8 bases match TRBD1. With 8 bases clipped from V and 7 bases from J, the junction kept 10 bases outside the gene matches. CDR3 length: 15 residues. Germline loops: CDR1 MNHNS, CDR2 SASEGT. Written as DNA, the CDR3 is TGTGCCAGCGCCGGACAGGGTACGTTAAATTCACCCCTCCACTTT. Translation gives CASAGQGTLNSPLHF.

This clone was seen a handful of times. The J gene is TRBJ2-1, the V gene TRBV18, with 7 positions matching TRBD2. The CDR3 totals 14 residues. Germline lookup yields CDR1 KGHSH and CDR2 LQKENI. Trimming at V came to 9 bases and at J to 5 bases, leaving 10 bases not matched to a gene. The CDR3 spells CASSKTSADNEQFF. The CDR3 nucleotides are TGTGCCAGTTCAAAAACTAGCGCGGACAATGAGCAGTTCTTC.

Judged by abundance, this clone is medium-sized. J is TRBJ2-7 and V is TRBV19; 11 nucleotides align to TRBD1. Germline CDR1 LNHDA, CDR2 SQIVND (reference sequence). This CDR3 has 15 amino acids. V lost 5 bases, J lost 3 bases, and 6 bases stayed unmatched. CDR3 residues: CASSPGQGANYEQYF. The CDR3 nucleotides are TGTGCCAGTAGTCCAGGACAGGGGGCGAACTACGAGCAGTACTTC.

The table lists this clone with a few counts. The chain has TRBV9 and TRBJ2-3; 10 bases agree with TRBD2. This CDR3 is 20 amino acids long. Germline CDR1 is SGDLS and CDR2 is YYNGEE. V was clipped by 0 bases and J by 1 base; unmatched bases: 14. The CDR3 region is CASSVGGSGGHQARTDTQYF. CDR3 in DNA: TGTGCCAGCAGCGTAGGTGGTAGCGGGGGGCACCAGGCCCGCACAGATACGCAGTATTTT.

The V call is TRBV7-3, the J call TRBJ2-7; 7 bases line up with TRBD1. Trimming removed 2 bases from V and 5 bases from J; junction bases left unmatched: 3. This CDR3 is built from 13 residues. Germline V gene data show CDR1 as SGHTA and CDR2 as FQGTGA. CDR3 residues: CASSLHRGNEQYF. The CDR3 bases are TGTGCCAGCAGCTTACACAGGGGAAACGAGCAGTACTTC.

The J gene is TRBJ2-1, the V gene TRBV9, with 8 bases matching TRBD2. Germline loops: CDR1 SGDLS, CDR2 YYNGEE. This CDR3 contains 15 residues. The V gene end was trimmed by 3 bases and the J gene end by 5 bases; junction bases not matched to a gene: 7. The CDR3 DNA follows: TGTGCCAGCAGCGCGCGGGGGGAACCCCACAATGAGCAGTTCTTC. This codes for CASSARGEPHNEQFF. Filled out from reference TRBV9 and TRBJ2-1, the complete variable domain reads DSGVTQTPKHLITATGQRVTLRCSPRSGDLSVYWYQQSLDQGLQFLIQYYNGEERAKGNILERFSAQQFPDLHSELNLSSLELGDSALYFCASSARGEPHNEQFFGPGTRLTVL.

Notes on this clone: Germline is not matched at one junction end, which may reflect a read error. J is TRBJ2-3 and V is TRBV4-2; 11 nucleotides match TRBD2. Germline CDR1 and CDR2: LGHNA and YNFKEQ. The CDR3 loop spans 12 amino acids. The CDR3 DNA reads TGTGCCAGCAGCCAAGGGCCGACTAGCGGGGTTTTT. Amino acids: CASSQGPTSGVF.

This clone has more than one count but fewer than ten. V is TRBV2 and J is TRBJ1-6, with a possible D match to TRBD1 (5 bases). Germline V gene lookup returns CDR1 SNHLY and CDR2 FYNNEI. This CDR3 is 14 amino acids long. Trimming removed 8 bases at V and 4 bases at J, with 12 bases between. The CDR3 DNA reads TGTGCCAGCTCCCGAACAGGATATAATTCACCCCTCCACTTT. Its translation is CASSRTGYNSPLHF.

This clone rates as medium-sized (0.01 to 0.1%). The chain has TRBV21-1 and TRBJ2-2; the table's D call, TRBD1, has no DNA check behind it. TRBV21-1 constitutes a pseudogene. The CDR3 contains 16 residues. This chain's CDR3 is CASSKGRDRSHRELFF. The DNA for the CDR3 is TGTGCCAGCAGCAAGGGACGGGACAGGTCTCATCGGGAGCTGTTTTTT.

The chain carries TRBV19 and TRBJ1-6; 10 positions agree with TRBD1. The CDR3 has 16 residues. The J segment lost 10 bases and the V segment lost 2 bases, leaving 8 bases of the junction unmatched. CDR1 is LNHDA, CDR2 SQIVND, per germline (reference sequence). This CDR3 reads CASSIKGQGVGSPLHF. CDR3 DNA: TGTGCCAGTAGTATAAAAGGACAGGGGGTAGGATCACCCCTCCACTTT.

This clone was detected a few times. The chain recombines TRBV5-5 with TRBJ1-6, with D unclear. The ends were cut back, 4 bases at V and 9 bases at J, with 11 bases in the middle. Germline V lookup: CDR1 SGHKS, CDR2 YYEKEE (reference sequence). The CDR3 loop spans 13 amino acids. CDR3 nucleotides: TGTGCCAGCAGCCAACTAAGAGGTTCACCCCTCCACTTT. This sequence encodes CASSQLRGSPLHF.